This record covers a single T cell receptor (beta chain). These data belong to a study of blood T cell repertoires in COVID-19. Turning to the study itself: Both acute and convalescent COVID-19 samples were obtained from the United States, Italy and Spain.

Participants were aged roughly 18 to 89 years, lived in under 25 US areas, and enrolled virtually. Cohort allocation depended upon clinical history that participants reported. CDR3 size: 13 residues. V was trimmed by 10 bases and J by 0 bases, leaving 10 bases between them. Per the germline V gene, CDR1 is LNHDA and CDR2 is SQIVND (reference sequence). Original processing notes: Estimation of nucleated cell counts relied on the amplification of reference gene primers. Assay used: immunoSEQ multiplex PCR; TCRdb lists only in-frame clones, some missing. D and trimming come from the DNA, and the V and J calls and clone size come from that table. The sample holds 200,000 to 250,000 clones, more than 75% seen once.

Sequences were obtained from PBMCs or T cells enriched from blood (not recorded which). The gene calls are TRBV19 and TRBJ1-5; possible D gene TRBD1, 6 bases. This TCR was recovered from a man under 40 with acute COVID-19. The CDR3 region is CATKTGSNQPQHF. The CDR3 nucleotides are TGTGCCACCAAGACAGGTAGCAATCAGCCCCAGCATTTT.